Listed below are T cell receptor beta chains from one sample, sequenced in a study of chemoradiotherapy in HPV16-positive cancers. Generated by immunoSEQ multiplex PCR, the TCRdb table keeps only in-frame clones and is missing some. In the table there are approximately 12,000 clones, roughly 70% of which are singletons. The sample was gathered from a patient who underwent chemoradiotherapy. The origin of the receptors is a human donor with HPV-associated anogenital cancer. The CDR3 runs from the conserved cysteine through the conserved F or W. The D gene is left open where the match is weak. Clone size is stated in some rows and not others, as once, few, many or a class when expanded.

abundance,v_gene,d_gene,j_gene,CDR3aa,CDR3nt
-,TRBV5-1,-,TRBJ1-1,CASSFGGNTEAFF,TGCGCCAGCAGCTTCGGAGGGAACACTGAAGCTTTCTTT
-,TRBV6-5,-,TRBJ2-2,CASSLREYSTGELFF,TGTGCCAGCAGTTTAAGGGAGTATAGCACCGGGGAGCTGTTTTTT
few,TRBV5-1,TRBD2,TRBJ2-1,CASSLAGGVGEQFF,TGCGCCAGCAGCTTAGCGGGAGGCGTGGGTGAGCAGTTCTTC
-,TRBV6-1,-,TRBJ2-3,CASSDRGADTQYF,TGTGCCAGCAGTGATCGGGGCGCAGATACGCAGTATTTT
-,TRBV27,TRBD1,TRBJ1-2,CASSLRQGAIYGYTF,TGTGCCAGCAGTCTTAGACAGGGGGCAATCTATGGCTACACCTTC
-,TRBV6-6,TRBD1,TRBJ1-1,CASRIGTGGNTEAFF,TGTGCCAGCAGAATTGGGACAGGGGGAAACACTGAAGCTTTCTTT
-,TRBV6-1,-,TRBJ2-3,CASSGDWLGGKTDTQYF,TGTGCCAGCAGTGGAGACTGGCTTGGGGGAAAGACAGATACGCAGTATTTT
-,TRBV6-4,-,TRBJ2-1,CASSAEQGGNEQFF,TGTGCCAGCAGTGCCGAACAGGGCGGCAATGAGCAGTTCTTC
-,TRBV15,-,TRBJ2-7,CATSRGGLLYEQYF,TGTGCCACCAGCAGAGGGGGACTCCTCTACGAGCAGTACTTC
-,TRBV19,-,TRBJ2-5,CASSIQGFGFRETQYF,TGTGCCAGTAGTATTCAGGGTTTTGGGTTTCGGGAGACCCAGTACTTC
-,TRBV6-1,-,TRBJ2-5,CASNLRVQWETQYF,TGTGCCAGCAACCTCCGGGTCCAGTGGGAGACCCAGTACTTC
-,TRBV4-1,TRBD2,TRBJ2-7,CASSQRALAGYEQYF,TGCGCCAGCAGCCAAAGGGCACTAGCGGGCTACGAGCAGTACTTC
once,TRBV6-1,TRBD2,TRBJ2-7,CASSEETSGSSEQYF,TGTGCCAGCAGTGAAGAGACTAGCGGGAGTTCCGAGCAGTACTTC
-,TRBV28,-,TRBJ1-4,CASNSRGAAGEKLFF,TGTGCCAGCAATTCCCGAGGTGCCGCGGGTGAAAAACTGTTTTTT
-,TRBV28,-,TRBJ2-7,CASTPRASEQYF,TGTGCCAGCACCCCCCGGGCTTCCGAGCAGTACTTC
once,TRBV18,TRBD1,TRBJ2-3,CASSLIRLGQRTDTQYF,TGTGCCAGCTCACTTATACGGCTGGGACAGCGCACAGATACGCAGTATTTT
-,TRBV7-8,TRBD1,TRBJ2-5,CASSSHPGQDQETQYF,TGTGCCAGCAGCTCCCACCCGGGACAGGACCAAGAGACCCAGTACTTC
-,TRBV6-1,-,TRBJ1-3,CASSIGREGNTIYF,TGTGCCAGCTCTATTGGGAGGGAAGGAAACACCATATATTTT
-,TRBV15,-,TRBJ2-5,CATSSRPGETSTQYF,TGTGCCACCAGCAGTCGCCCGGGGGAGACATCGACCCAGTACTTC
-,TRBV15,TRBD1,TRBJ2-1,CATSRDTGVVHNEQFF,TGTGCCACCAGCAGAGATACAGGGGTCGTCCACAATGAGCAGTTCTTC
-,TRBV7-6,TRBD2,TRBJ2-3,CASSLGPPRRLAGQLTDTQYF,TGTGCCAGCAGCTTAGGCCCTCCCCGCCGACTAGCGGGGCAGCTCACAGATACGCAGTATTTT
-,TRBV7-2,TRBD2,TRBJ2-1,CASSSWLAGGHEQFF,TGTGCCAGCAGCTCTTGGCTAGCGGGAGGCCATGAGCAGTTCTTC
once,TRBV4-3,TRBD2,TRBJ2-1,CASSRGTSGSYEQFF,TGCGCCAGCAGCCGAGGGACTAGCGGGAGTTATGAGCAGTTCTTC
-,TRBV6-1,TRBD1,TRBJ1-2,CASSEIGTGSNYGYTF,TGTGCCAGCAGTGAAATCGGGACAGGGTCTAACTATGGCTACACCTTC
-,TRBV5-8,-,TRBJ2-3,CASSPGLDSTDTQYF,TGTGCCAGCAGCCCTGGATTGGACAGCACAGATACGCAGTATTTT
few,TRBV27,TRBD1,TRBJ2-7,CASRKQGTHEQYF,TGTGCCAGCAGAAAACAGGGGACCCACGAGCAGTACTTC
-,TRBV5-1,-,TRBJ2-5,CASSLGQETQYF,TGCGCCAGCAGCTTGGGACAAGAGACCCAGTACTTC
few,TRBV11-3,-,TRBJ2-1,CASSKQGNEQFF,TGTGCCAGCAGCAAACAGGGCAATGAGCAGTTCTTC
few,TRBV5-4,-,TRBJ1-1,CASSLGGGAVNTEAFF,TGTGCCAGCAGCCTGGGCGGGGGGGCTGTGAACACTGAAGCTTTCTTT
-,TRBV28,-,TRBJ2-1,CASSFRPLGGYYNEQFF,TGTGCCAGCAGTTTTAGGCCCCTTGGAGGGTACTACAATGAGCAGTTCTTC
-,TRBV7-9,-,TRBJ2-5,CASSTRQGGAGSQYF,TGTGCCAGCAGCACGAGACAAGGTGGTGCCGGGTCCCAGTACTTC
-,TRBV7-2,-,TRBJ1-2,CASSQSANYGYTF,TGTGCCAGCAGCCAATCGGCCAACTATGGCTACACCTTC
-,TRBV28,TRBD1,TRBJ2-7,CASSLSVAGQGDEQYF,TGTGCCAGCAGTTTATCGGTAGCCGGACAGGGAGACGAGCAGTACTTC
-,TRBV4-1,-,TRBJ1-5,CASSQGGIGNQPQHF,TGCGCCAGCAGCCAGGGGGGTATCGGGAATCAGCCCCAGCATTTT
-,TRBV6-5,-,TRBJ2-5,CASSTGGGRETQYF,TGTGCCAGCAGTACAGGGGGAGGGCGGGAGACCCAGTACTTC
-,TRBV7-7,-,TRBJ2-2,CASSQKPGGPGELFF,TGTGCCAGCAGCCAAAAGCCAGGAGGGCCCGGGGAGCTGTTTTTT
-,TRBV28,-,TRBJ2-4,CASSFGSLAKNIQYF,TGTGCCAGCAGTTTTGGAAGTTTAGCCAAAAACATTCAGTACTTC
-,TRBV15,-,TRBJ1-2,CATSRDRHYGYTF,TGTGCCACCAGCAGAGATCGGCATTACGGCTACACCTTC
once,TRBV30,-,TRBJ1-1,CAWSVGSGEAFF,TGTGCCTGGAGTGTCGGCAGTGGTGAAGCTTTCTTT
few,TRBV29-1,TRBD2,TRBJ2-5,CSVENSAGGHETQYF,TGCAGCGTTGAGAACTCAGCGGGAGGGCACGAGACCCAGTACTTC
-,TRBV4-1,-,TRBJ1-1,CASSQVGGAEYTEAFF,TGCGCCAGCAGCCAAGTCGGGGGCGCAGAGTACACTGAAGCTTTCTTT
once,TRBV12-2,-,TRBJ2-3,CASRLARRETGADTQYF,TGTGCAAGTCGCTTAGCACGGCGGGAGACAGGGGCAGATACGCAGTATTTT
-,TRBV20-1,-,TRBJ1-1,CSDTDRDEAFF,TGCAGTGATACGGATAGGGATGAAGCTTTCTTT
-,TRBV19,-,TRBJ1-5,CASSRPRGASNQPQHF,TGTGCCAGTAGTAGACCACGTGGGGCTAGCAATCAGCCCCAGCATTTT
-,TRBV4-1,-,TRBJ1-1,CASSQFFVGEAFF,TGCGCCAGCAGCCAATTCTTTGTGGGTGAAGCTTTCTTT
-,TRBV11-2,-,TRBJ2-7,CASSLQISYEQYF,TGTGCCAGCAGCTTGCAGATCTCCTACGAGCAGTACTTC
few,TRBV18,TRBD2,TRBJ2-1,CASSLTSGTSYNEQFF,TGTGCCAGCTCCCTCACTAGCGGGACTTCCTACAATGAGCAGTTCTTC
-,TRBV29-1,-,TRBJ1-1,CSVTTRGAAEAFF,TGCAGCGTGACCACGAGGGGGGCGGCTGAAGCTTTCTTT
-,TRBV6-1,-,TRBJ1-2,CASSESGYGYTF,TGTGCCAGCAGTGAAAGCGGGTATGGCTACACCTTC
-,TRBV27,-,TRBJ1-1,CASSLYPSAMNTEAFF,TGTGCCAGCAGTTTATACCCCAGCGCTATGAACACTGAAGCTTTCTTT
-,TRBV27,-,TRBJ1-5,CASSLRQGNQPQHF,TGTGCCAGCAGTTTGCGGCAGGGGAATCAGCCCCAGCATTTT
-,TRBV5-8,TRBD2,TRBJ2-3,CASSPGTSGSIDTQYF,TGTGCCAGCAGCCCCGGGACTAGCGGTAGCATCGATACGCAGTATTTT
once,TRBV4-1,-,TRBJ1-2,CASSQDNLGTLYGYTF,TGCGCCAGCAGCCAAGATAATTTGGGGACACTCTATGGCTACACCTTC
-,TRBV27,-,TRBJ1-5,CASSFQGTGQPQHF,TGTGCCAGCAGTTTTCAGGGAACGGGTCAGCCCCAGCATTTT